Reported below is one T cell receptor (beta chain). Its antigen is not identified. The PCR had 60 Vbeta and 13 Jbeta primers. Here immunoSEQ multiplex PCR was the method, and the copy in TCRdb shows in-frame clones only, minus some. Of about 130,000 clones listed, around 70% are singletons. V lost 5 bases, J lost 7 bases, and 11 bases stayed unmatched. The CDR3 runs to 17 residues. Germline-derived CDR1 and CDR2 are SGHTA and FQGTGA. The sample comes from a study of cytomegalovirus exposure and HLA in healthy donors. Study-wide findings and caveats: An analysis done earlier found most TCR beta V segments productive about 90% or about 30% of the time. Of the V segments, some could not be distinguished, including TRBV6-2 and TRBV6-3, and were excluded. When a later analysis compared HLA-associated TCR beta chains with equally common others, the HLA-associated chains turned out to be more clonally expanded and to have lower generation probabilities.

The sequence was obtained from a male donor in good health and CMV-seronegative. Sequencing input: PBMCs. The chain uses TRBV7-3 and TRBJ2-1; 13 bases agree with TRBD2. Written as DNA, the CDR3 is TGTGCCAGCAGCACCTCCCCAATGGGACTAGCGGGAAATGAGCAGTTCTTC. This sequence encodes CASSTSPMGLAGNEQFF.